The 30 T cell receptor beta chains reported below all come from one sample, sequenced in a study of radiation and T cells in renal cell carcinoma. Sequencing used immunoSEQ multiplex PCR; TCRdb keeps in-frame clones, though not all of them. The sample holds around 140,000 clones, around four fifths seen once. Time point reported: baseline pretreatment blood. The treatment here: 15 Gy SBRT to primary tumor, nephrectomy 4 weeks later. The sample was blood, taken from a patient whose treatment included radiotherapy and nephrectomy. These receptors all stem from a woman aged 45-60 years with renal cell carcinoma.

The rearrangement links TRBV6-6 to TRBJ2-5, with D possibly matching TRBD1 (5 bases). Germline V gives CDR1 MNHNY, CDR2 SVGAGI (reference sequence). The CDR3 loop spans 13 amino acids. Trimming shortened V by 6 bases and J by 5 bases, and 13 bases separated the two germline ends. The CDR3 DNA follows: TGTGCCAGCAGGCGGACAACCAGGGAGACCCAGTACTTC. Protein: CASRRTTRETQYF.

This clone was seen a single time. The chain carries TRBV19 and TRBJ1-5; 7 bases are shared with TRBD1. Germline V gives CDR1 LNHDA, CDR2 SQIVND (reference sequence). V was clipped by 6 bases and J by 6 bases; unmatched bases: 5. The CDR3 runs 13 residues. The CDR3 here is CASRPGGSQPQHF. For the CDR3, the DNA is TGTGCCAGTAGGCCAGGGGGTAGTCAGCCCCAGCATTTT.

This clone was observed a handful of times. The genes are TRBV5-1 and TRBJ2-7; TRBD2 agrees at 14 bases. Looked up from germline, CDR1 is SGHRS and CDR2 is YFSETQ. The CDR3 is 14 residues long. Trimming at V came to 4 bases and at J to 7 bases, leaving 4 bases not matched to a gene. This CDR3 is CASSPGTSGREQYF. CDR3 sequence (DNA): TGCGCCAGCAGCCCCGGGACTAGCGGGAGAGAGCAGTACTTC.

The chain joins TRBV18 to TRBJ2-2, with D possibly being TRBD1 (6 bases). Trimming removed 3 bases at V and 4 bases at J, with 9 bases between. This CDR3 region has 14 residues. The germline CDR1 and CDR2 sequences are KGHSH and LQKENI. The CDR3 DNA follows: TGTGCCAGCTCACCCGTACAGGGCACCGGGGAGCTGTTTTTT. Translation: CASSPVQGTGELFF.

This rearrangement joins TRBV6-1 to TRBJ1-3; D not certain. CDR3 length: 12 residues. The germline gives CDR1 MNHNS, CDR2 SASEGT. Trimming stripped 4 bases from V and 0 bases from J, with 1 base between. This CDR3 reads CASSVSGNTIYF. CDR3 DNA sequence: TGTGCCAGCAGTGTCTCTGGAAACACCATATATTTT.

This rearrangement joins TRBV4-2 to TRBJ2-2; TRBD2 might be the D (5 bases). CDR1 LGHNA and CDR2 YNFKEQ come from the germline V gene. This CDR3 has 14 residues. The V end lost 5 bases, the J end lost 6 bases, and 13 bases lay between the germline ends. For the CDR3, the DNA is TGTGCCAGCAGCACTCCCGGGAAGCCCGGGGAGCTGTTTTTT. Translated: CASSTPGKPGELFF.

V and J are TRBV28 and TRBJ2-7; 7 bases align to TRBD1. The junction had 4 bases not matched to a gene; V was cut back by 5 bases and J by 3 bases. This CDR3 has 13 residues. Germline loops: CDR1 MDHEN, CDR2 SYDVKM. The CDR3 nucleotides read TGTGCCAGCAGTAACCGGGACAGCTACGAGCAGTACTTC. Protein sequence: CASSNRDSYEQYF. The full variable domain, rest sourced from reference TRBV28 and TRBJ2-7, is DVKVTQSSRYLVKRTGEKVFLECVQDMDHENMFWYRQDPGLGLRLIYFSYDVKMKEKGDIPEGYSVSREKKERFSLILESASTNQTSMYLCASSNRDSYEQYFGPGTRLTVT.

Only a few counts were recorded for this clone. This chain joins TRBV9 and TRBJ1-1; 9 positions agree with TRBD1. The V gene's germline CDR1 is SGDLS and CDR2 YYNGEE. The CDR3 length is 14 residues. J gave up 3 bases and V 2 bases, and 2 bases lay outside the gene matches. CDR3 DNA: TGTGCCAGCAGCGTGCGGGACAGGGACACTGAAGCTTTCTTT. Translation gives CASSVRDRDTEAFF. The full variable domain, its missing parts supplied by reference TRBV9 and TRBJ1-1, is DSGVTQTPKHLITATGQRVTLRCSPRSGDLSVYWYQQSLDQGLQFLIQYYNGEERAKGNILERFSAQQFPDLHSELNLSSLELGDSALYFCASSVRDRDTEAFFGQGTRLTVV.

A few counts support this clone. This sequence joins TRBV15 and TRBJ2-7; the D gene is possibly TRBD2 (7 bases). Trimming cost V 4 bases and J 11 bases, with 15 bases left between them. The CDR3 has 12 amino acids. Per germline, CDR1 LNHNV and CDR2 YYDKDF (reference sequence). The CDR3 protein is CATSTLGGDKYF. CDR3 in DNA: TGTGCCACCAGCACCCTAGGGGGGGACAAGTACTTC.

V gene TRBV15 combines with J gene TRBJ1-1; perhaps TRBD1 as D (6 bases). Germline CDR1 LNHNV, CDR2 YYDKDF (reference sequence). The CDR3 extends over 15 amino acids. V lost 4 bases and J 7 bases, leaving 19 bases between the germline ends. In DNA form, the CDR3 reads TGTGCCACCAGCAAGGAACAGGGAGTTCGGGTTGAAGCTTTCTTT. Translating gives CATSKEQGVRVEAFF.

The chain has TRBV10-3 and TRBJ2-2; 8 positions agree with TRBD1. This CDR3 contains 16 residues. Germline CDR1 ENHRY, CDR2 SYGVKD. The junction had 5 bases not matched to a gene; V was cut back by 0 bases and J by 5 bases. CDR3 residues: CAISESDRDPTGELFF. The DNA for the CDR3 is TGTGCCATCAGTGAGTCGGACAGGGATCCAACCGGGGAGCTGTTTTTT.

V and J are TRBV7-2 and TRBJ2-3, with D possibly matching TRBD2 (5 bases). With 5 bases removed from V and 0 bases from J, the gap between germline ends came to 9 bases. CDR1 is SGHTA, CDR2 FQGNSA, per germline. This CDR3 region has 14 residues. CDR3 DNA sequence: TGTGCCAGCAGCCTCGGGGATAGCACAGATACGCAGTATTTT. Translation gives CASSLGDSTDTQYF.

V is TRBV28 and J is TRBJ1-2, with unresolved D. CDR1 is MDHEN, CDR2 SYDVKM, per germline. This CDR3 region has 14 residues. Trimming stripped 5 bases from V and 10 bases from J, with 20 bases between. This CDR3 reads CASSVSGSYFSYTF. CDR3 in DNA: TGTGCCAGCAGTGTATCCGGCTCCTACTTTTCCTACACCTTC.

This rearrangement joins TRBV4-1 to TRBJ1-5; no firm D call. CDR1 and CDR2 from the germline V gene are MGHRA and YSYEKL. V was trimmed by 0 bases and J by 2 bases, leaving 20 bases between them. There are 19 residues in the CDR3. CDR3 DNA sequence: TGCGCCAGCAGCCAAGATCCGATCGTGGCTAGAAGGGGCAATCAGCCCCAGCATTTT. It translates to CASSQDPIVARRGNQPQHF.

The chain recombines TRBV7-9 with TRBJ1-2, with D unclear. This CDR3 contains 13 residues. V gave up 5 bases and J gave up 5 bases, with 12 bases separating them. CDR1 is SEHNR and CDR2 is FQNEAQ in the germline V gene (reference sequence). This chain's CDR3 is CASSAGVGYGYTF. The CDR3 DNA sequence: TGTGCCAGCAGCGCAGGAGTGGGGTATGGCTACACCTTC.

V and J are TRBV5-1 and TRBJ2-6; D gene ambiguous. Trimming took 0 bases from V and 0 from J, leaving 7 bases between them. Germline loops: CDR1 SGHRS, CDR2 YFSETQ. This CDR3 is built from 16 residues. The CDR3 is CASSLVGISGANVLTF. CDR3 nucleotides: TGCGCCAGCAGCTTGGTAGGGATCTCTGGGGCCAACGTCCTGACTTTC. The full variable domain, with the rest looked up from reference TRBV5-1 and TRBJ2-6, is KAGVTQTPRYLIKTRGQQVTLSCSPISGHRSVSWYQQTPGQGLQFLFEYFSETQRNKGNFPGRFSGRQFSNSRSEMNVSTLELGDSALYLCASSLVGISGANVLTFGAGSRLTVL.

The chain carries TRBV2 and TRBJ1-1; D remains ambiguous. Trimming pared 6 bases from V and 0 bases from J, leaving 11 bases between. CDR3 length: 14 amino acids. Germline V gene data show CDR1 as SNHLY and CDR2 as FYNNEI. The CDR3 loop is CASSAIPLNTEAFF. Here the CDR3 DNA reads TGTGCCAGCAGCGCCATACCGCTGAACACTGAAGCTTTCTTT.

The J gene is TRBJ2-1, the V gene TRBV7-2; D not resolved. Trimming removed 1 base at V and 7 bases at J, with 8 bases between. CDR1 is SGHTA, CDR2 FQGNSA, per germline. This CDR3 is 13 amino acids long. CDR3 bases: TGTGCCAGCAGCTTAGAATTGACGAATGAGCAGTTCTTC. Translating gives CASSLELTNEQFF. Based on the CDR3 plus reference TRBV7-2 and TRBJ2-1, the full variable domain is GAGVSQSPSNKVTEKGKDVELRCDPISGHTALYWYRQSLGQGLEFLIYFQGNSAPDKSGLPSDRFSAERTGGSVSTLTIQRTQQEDSAVYLCASSLELTNEQFFGPGTRLTVL.

J is TRBJ2-1 and V is TRBV6-6, with 10 positions matching TRBD2. This CDR3 has 14 residues. The V gene's germline CDR1 is MNHNY and CDR2 SVGAGI (reference sequence). V lost 4 bases, J lost 8 bases, and 5 bases stayed unmatched. CDR3 residues: CASSLLAGYDEQFF. In DNA, the CDR3 is TGTGCCAGCAGTTTACTAGCGGGATACGATGAGCAGTTCTTC.

The chain combines TRBV7-9 with TRBJ1-1, with D unclear. The V gene lost 1 base and the J gene lost 5 bases, with 8 bases spanning the gap. CDR3 size: 13 residues. In germline, CDR1 is SEHNR, CDR2 FQNEAQ (reference sequence). This CDR3 reads CASSLDISTEAFF. As DNA, the CDR3 is TGTGCCAGCAGCTTAGATATTAGTACTGAAGCTTTCTTT. Together with reference TRBV7-9 and TRBJ1-1, the CDR3 gives the full variable domain: DTGVSQNPRHKITKRGQNVTFRCDPISEHNRLYWYRQTLGQGPEFLTYFQNEAQLEKSRLLSDRFSAERPKGSFSTLEIQRTEQGDSAMYLCASSLDISTEAFFGQGTRLTVV.

The chain couples TRBV18 to TRBJ1-1; possibly TRBD1 for D (6 bases). Germline V gene data show CDR1 as KGHSH and CDR2 as LQKENI. The V gene lost 4 bases and the J gene lost 1 base, with 10 bases spanning the gap. The CDR3 covers 14 residues. CDR3 protein: CASSQNRENTEAFF. In DNA, the CDR3 is TGTGCCAGCTCACAGAACAGGGAGAACACTGAAGCTTTCTTT.

The CDR3 sequence is CAWSSFYGGSDTQYF. The CDR3 DNA is TGTGCCTGGAGTTCTTTCTATGGGGGATCGGATACGCAGTATTTT. The V gene is TRBV30, the J gene TRBJ2-3; D may be TRBD1 or TRBD2 (5 bases each). Deletions cut 2 bases from V and 6 bases from J, with 18 bases between. The CDR3 loop spans 15 amino acids. The germline CDR1 and CDR2 sequences are GTSNPN and SVGIG (reference sequence).

The DNA for the CDR3 is TGTGCCTGGAGTCGACAGGGGGCAAAGGAGCAGTTCTTC. This sequence encodes CAWSRQGAKEQFF. The V call is TRBV30, the J call TRBJ2-1; 10 nucleotides line up with TRBD1. CDR3 length: 13 amino acids. In germline, CDR1 is GTSNPN, CDR2 SVGIG (reference sequence). V was clipped by 2 bases and J by 10 bases; unmatched bases: 5.

The chain combines TRBV9 with TRBJ1-1; a weak D match, TRBD1 (5 bases). V lost 7 bases to trimming and J lost 8 bases, with 24 bases between them. The CDR3 loop spans 15 amino acids. Germline CDR1 and CDR2: SGDLS and YYNGEE. CDR3 DNA: TGTGCCAGCGCCAGATCGACAGAGCCTTTTTTGGAAGCTTTCTTT. It yields the protein CASARSTEPFLEAFF.

The chain couples TRBV19 to TRBJ1-2, with D unclear. The germline gives CDR1 LNHDA, CDR2 SQIVND (reference sequence). V was clipped by 4 bases and J by 6 bases, with 15 bases between them. The CDR3 has 14 residues. This CDR3 is CASSTADGSDGYTF. CDR3 sequence (DNA): TGTGCCAGTAGTACCGCGGACGGGTCGGATGGCTACACCTTC. The full variable domain, in which reference TRBV19 and TRBJ1-2 provide the parts outside the CDR3, is DGGITQSPKYLFRKEGQNVTLSCEQNLNHDAMYWYRQDPGQGLRLIYYSQIVNDFQKGDIAEGYSVSREKKESFPLTVTSAQKNPTAFYLCASSTADGSDGYTFGSGTRLTVV.

The rearrangement links TRBV9 to TRBJ2-5; D remains ambiguous. This CDR3 contains 12 residues. Germline CDR1 is SGDLS and CDR2 is YYNGEE. Trimming stripped 1 base from V and 4 bases from J, with 5 bases between. The CDR3 DNA reads TGTGCCAGCAGCGTAAATCCAGAGACCCAGTACTTC. This encodes CASSVNPETQYF.

V is TRBV10-3 and J is TRBJ2-7; 9 bases are a match to TRBD1. The CDR3 is 12 amino acids. Trimming took 11 bases from V and 6 from J; bases not matched to a gene: 8. CDR1 is ENHRY, CDR2 SYGVKD, per germline. The CDR3 sequence: CAAWDRDIEQYF. The CDR3 coding sequence is TGTGCCGCGTGGGACAGGGATATCGAGCAGTACTTC.

The V gene is TRBV7-7, the J gene TRBJ2-2, with 7 bases matching TRBD1. V was clipped by 5 bases and J by 6 bases; unmatched bases: 12. Germline CDR1 reads SSHAT; CDR2 reads FNYEAQ (reference sequence). The CDR3 contains 16 residues. CDR3 sequence (DNA): TGTGCCAGCAGCCTGAACAGGGGCCCCGCCTCCGGGGAGCTGTTTTTT. This sequence encodes CASSLNRGPASGELFF.

The chain links TRBV2 to TRBJ2-5; D is perhaps TRBD1 or TRBD2 (5 bases each). The CDR3 is 15 residues long. The V end lost 4 bases, the J end lost 5 bases, and 17 bases lay between the germline ends. In germline, CDR1 is SNHLY, CDR2 FYNNEI. CDR3 nucleotide sequence: TGTGCCAGCAGTGCTAGCCAGGGTGAGGGCGAGACCCAGTACTTC. Its translation: CASSASQGEGETQYF.

The V and J genes are TRBV19 and TRBJ2-7, with a weak D call TRBD1 (6 bases). Germline V lookup: CDR1 LNHDA, CDR2 SQIVND (reference sequence). V was clipped by 3 bases and J by 6 bases, with 12 bases between them. CDR3 length equals 13 residues. The CDR3 region has the DNA TGTGCCAGTAGTATGAACAGGGTCGGCGAGCAGTACTTC. This sequence encodes CASSMNRVGEQYF.